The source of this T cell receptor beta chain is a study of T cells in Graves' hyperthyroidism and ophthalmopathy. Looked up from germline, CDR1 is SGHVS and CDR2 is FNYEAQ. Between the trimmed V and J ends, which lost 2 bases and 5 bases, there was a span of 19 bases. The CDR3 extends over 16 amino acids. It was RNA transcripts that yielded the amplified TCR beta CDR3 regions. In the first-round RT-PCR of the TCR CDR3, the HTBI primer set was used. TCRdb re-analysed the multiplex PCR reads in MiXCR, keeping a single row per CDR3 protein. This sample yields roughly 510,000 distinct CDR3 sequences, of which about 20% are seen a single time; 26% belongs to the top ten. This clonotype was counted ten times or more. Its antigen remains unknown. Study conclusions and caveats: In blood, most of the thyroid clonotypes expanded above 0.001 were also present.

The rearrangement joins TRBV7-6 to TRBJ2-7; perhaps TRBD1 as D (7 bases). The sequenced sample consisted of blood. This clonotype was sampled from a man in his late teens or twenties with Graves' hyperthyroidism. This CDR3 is CASSLRGGPGGHEQYF. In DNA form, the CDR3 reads TGTGCCAGCAGCTTAAGGGGCGGACCAGGGGGGCACGAGCAGTACTTC.